Below, one T cell receptor (beta chain) is given with its context. The antigen remains undetermined. CDR3 length: 14 residues. Germline V lookup: CDR1 SGHTA, CDR2 FQGNSA. V lost 5 bases, J lost 13 bases, and 11 bases stayed unmatched. This sample is part of a study of Ad26.COV2.S vaccination and SARS-CoV-2 variants. General study findings and limits: Post-vaccination spike-specific CD8+ and CD4+ T cell responses reportedly had substantial breadth.

Libraries were prepared by immunoSEQ multiplex PCR; TCRdb keeps only in-frame clonotypes and omits some of them. The data show 410,000 or so clones, approximately 92% seen once. Described treatment: around 19 received Ad26.COV2.S at low or high dose, single or two shots; a few received placebo; per-sample allocation not given. Samples were taken on day 63 after the first vaccine or placebo injection. This chain joins TRBV7-2 and TRBJ1-2, with 12 bases identical to TRBD1. This specimen consisted of peripheral blood, obtained in a trial of Ad26.COV2.S vaccine versus placebo. The receptor was derived from a person between 18 and 60 years old who received the Ad26.COV2.S COVID-19 vaccine or a placebo. The CDR3, as DNA: TGTGCCAGCAGCATACAGGGACAGGGGGCCTTCCTCACCTTC. It specifies CASSIQGQGAFLTF.